This T cell receptor beta chain was recorded in a study of human thymus T cells. Study-wide points: It looked as if thymic and blood repertoires used V and J genes in a biased way.

Some clones are missing from TCRdb's copy, which holds only in-frame ones; the method was immunoSEQ multiplex PCR. The repertoire holds 40,000 to 45,000 clones, with about 93% as singletons. Concerning this clone: Its antigen is unknown.

Finnish infants who were healthy and having corrective surgery for congenital heart defects made up the donors. Half of the eight donors gave roughly 0.5-1 mL blood during surgery. Blood DNA came from all available leukocytes, not a fixed cell number. With V trimmed by 3 bases and J by 14 bases, 5 bases remained unmatched. The length of the CDR3 is 12 residues. Germline V gives CDR1 SGHNT, CDR2 YENEEA. The sequenced material came from blood. This chain joins TRBV11-3 and TRBJ2-1; 9 bases are shared with TRBD2. The source of this sequence is a boy younger than two with a congenital heart defect but otherwise immunologically healthy. CDR3 coding DNA: TGTGCCAGCAGCTTTGGTGGCGGGGGGGAGTTCTTC. Translating gives CASSFGGGGEFF.